This paragraph covers one T cell receptor beta chain sequence. Both 60 Vbeta primers and 13 Jbeta primers went into the PCR. The repertoire was sequenced with immunoSEQ multiplex PCR; TCRdb's copy has only in-frame clones and lacks some. The profile shows more than 110,000 clones, about 8.9% of them singletons. Germline lookup yields CDR1 SGDLS and CDR2 YYNGEE. V lost 0 bases to trimming and J lost 6 bases, with 12 bases between them. The CDR3 covers 15 residues. This sample is part of a study of cytomegalovirus exposure and HLA in healthy donors. The sample consisted of PBMCs. The V and J genes are TRBV9 and TRBJ1-4; the D is unclear. The sequence derives from a man aged 50-60 years in good health and CMV-seronegative. The DNA for the CDR3 is TGTGCCAGCAGCGTAGATCAAGGGAGGGATGAAAAACTGTTTTTT. Protein sequence: CASSVDQGRDEKLFF. The complete variable domain, with remaining parts taken from reference TRBV9 and TRBJ1-4, reads DSGVTQTPKHLITATGQRVTLRCSPRSGDLSVYWYQQSLDQGLQFLIQYYNGEERAKGNILERFSAQQFPDLHSELNLSSLELGDSALYFCASSVDQGRDEKLFFGSGTQLSVL.